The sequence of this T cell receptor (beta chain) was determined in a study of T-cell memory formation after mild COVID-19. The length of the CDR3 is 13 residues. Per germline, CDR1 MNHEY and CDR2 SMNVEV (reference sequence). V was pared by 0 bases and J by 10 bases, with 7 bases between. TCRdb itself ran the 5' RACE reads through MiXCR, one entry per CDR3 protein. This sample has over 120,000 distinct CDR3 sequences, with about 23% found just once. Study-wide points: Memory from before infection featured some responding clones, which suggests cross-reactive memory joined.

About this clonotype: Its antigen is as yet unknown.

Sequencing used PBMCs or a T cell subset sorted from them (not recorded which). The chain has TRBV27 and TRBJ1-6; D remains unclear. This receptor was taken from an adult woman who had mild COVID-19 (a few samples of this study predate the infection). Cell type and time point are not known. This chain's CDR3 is CASSLSPGSPLHF. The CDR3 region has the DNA TGTGCCAGCAGTTTATCCCCAGGCTCACCCCTCCACTTT.